The entry that follows covers one T cell receptor (beta chain) sequence. Its specificity is not known. Method: immunoSEQ multiplex PCR; TCRdb's copy keeps in-frame clones and lacks some. The table has about 29,000 clones, around 92% seen once. The germline CDR1 and CDR2 sequences are SGHAT and FQNNGV. The CDR3 loop spans 14 amino acids. V dropped 5 bases and J dropped 1 base, with 12 bases sitting between them. This sample stems from a study of graft-versus-host responses after intestinal transplantation. Background on the study: Among the recipients, all got anti-thymocyte globulin induction and then tacrolimus and steroids for roughly three years.

Study-wide points: Those patients showing graft-donor T cell macrochimerism displayed high graft-versus-host to host-versus-graft clonal ratios in allografts. GvH clones were identified in recipient marrow, with some first appearing in ileum or blood.

The genes are TRBV11-2 and TRBJ2-7; D assignment may be TRBD1 or TRBD2 (5 bases each). Sample: PBMCs, taken around 70 days after intestinal transplant. The TCR originated in a human patient who received an intestinal transplant, so some T cells may come from the graft donor. CDR3 DNA: TGTGCCAGCAGCAGCTCGTGGGGGTCCTACGAGCAGTACTTC. This codes for CASSSSWGSYEQYF.